This entry features one T cell receptor beta chain sequence. Its antigen is still unknown. V shed 3 bases, J shed 3 bases, and the junction held 4 bases outside the gene matches. This CDR3 region has 15 residues. Germline CDR1 and CDR2: SGHRS and YFSETQ. The PCR was carried out with 60 Vbeta primers and 13 Jbeta primers. Measured with immunoSEQ multiplex PCR; TCRdb has only the in-frame clones, and not every one. The data show 95,000 to 100,000 clones, about 70% seen once. This entry comes from a study of cytomegalovirus exposure and HLA in healthy donors. Study-wide results and caveats: The investigators catalogued 180 or so TCR beta chains as cytomegalovirus-associated. Most TCR beta V segments were productive about 87% or about 30% of the time in an earlier analysis. Other equally common chains were less clonally expanded than HLA-associated TCR beta chains, a later analysis showed. Later analysis suggested most CMV-associated TCR beta chains were HLA-restricted.

V is TRBV5-1 and J is TRBJ1-4, with 8 bases matching TRBD1. The specimen sequenced was PBMCs. This TCR came from a human donor in good health. The CDR3 DNA is TGCGCCAGCAGCTCTGACAGGGGAGCTAATGAAAAACTGTTTTTT. It yields the protein CASSSDRGANEKLFF.